This is a list of T cell receptor beta chains from one sample in a study of T cell responses to AZD1222 COVID-19 vaccine. The protocol was immunoSEQ multiplex PCR, while the TCRdb copy is restricted to in-frame clones and leaves out a portion. This table holds some 150,000 clones, approximately 90% found once. Sequenced material: peripheral blood, taken on day 0 of AZD1222 vaccination. The origin of the receptors is an adult in good health. Both conserved end residues are part of each CDR3. Fields, in order: D gene, V gene, J gene, clone size, CDR3 DNA, CDR3 protein. The D gene is left open where the match is weak. Only part of the rows carry a size: once, few, many, or a class if the clone is expanded.

>TRBD1|TRBV13|TRBJ2-7|-
TGTGCCAGCAGCTCGATACAGGGGGATGGGAACGAGCAGTACTTC
CASSSIQGDGNEQYF
>-|TRBV3-1/TRBV3-2|TRBJ1-2|-
TGTGCCAGCAGAGTCTCCAGGGATGGTGGCTATGGCTACACCTTC
CASRVSRDGGYGYTF
>TRBD1|TRBV27|TRBJ2-6|-
TGTGCCAGCAGCTTCTACAGGGGCTCTGGGGCCAACGTCCTGACTTTC
CASSFYRGSGANVLTF
>-|TRBV5-4|TRBJ1-5|-
TGTGCCAGCAGCTTGGCCGGGGGCCCAAATCAGCCCCAGCATTTT
CASSLAGGPNQPQHF
>-|TRBV2|TRBJ2-3|-
TGTGCCAGCAGTGAAGCCCGGGACAGTTCGGGAGGTACGCAGTATTTT
CASSEARDSSGGTQYF
>TRBD2|TRBV19|TRBJ2-2|-
TGTGCCAGTATTGGACTAGCGGGGTCTTTTGGAGGGGAGCTGTTTTTT
CASIGLAGSFGGELFF
>TRBD1|TRBV30|TRBJ1-5|-
TGTGCCTGGAGTGCCGGGACAGGGGTCTTTGGCGTTAGCAATCAGCCCCAGCATTTT
CAWSAGTGVFGVSNQPQHF
>-|TRBV6-6|TRBJ1-1|-
TGTGCCAGCAGTTACGACGGATCGATTGAAGCTTTCTTT
CASSYDGSIEAFF
>-|TRBV27|TRBJ2-1|-
TGTGCCACAGCCCCGTCTTTTAGCTCCTACAATGAGCAGTTCTTC
CATAPSFSSYNEQFF
>-|TRBV19|TRBJ1-2|-
TGTGCCAGTAGTATAGACGGGGTTAACTATGGCTACACCTTC
CASSIDGVNYGYTF
>TRBD1|TRBV19|TRBJ1-5|-
TGTGCCAGTAGGGGGACAGATAGCAATCAGCCCCAGCATTTT
CASRGTDSNQPQHF
>-|TRBV6-1|TRBJ1-2|-
TGTGCCAGCAGTGCCCCAGCGGGGGCCAGGGGCATTAACTATGGCTACACCTTC
CASSAPAGARGINYGYTF
>TRBD1|TRBV12-3/TRBV12-4|TRBJ1-6|-
TGTGCCAGCAGGGCGATGACAGGGGTTCCCCTCCACTTT
CASRAMTGVPLHF
>-|TRBV2|TRBJ1-5|-
TGTGCCAGCATGTGGGATAGCAATCAGCCCCAGCATTTT
CASMWDSNQPQHF
>TRBD2|TRBV7-2|TRBJ2-3|-
TGTGCCAGCAGCTTAAGGCTAGCGGGAGGGACAGATACGCAGTATTTT
CASSLRLAGGTDTQYF
>-|TRBV19|TRBJ2-1|-
TGTGCCAGTAGTATCGAGGGACATAACAATGAGCAGTTCTTC
CASSIEGHNNEQFF
>TRBD2|TRBV5-1|TRBJ2-7|-
TGCGCCAGCAGGGAAGGCGGGAGCATTTACGAGCAGTACTTC
CASREGGSIYEQYF
>TRBD1|TRBV2|TRBJ1-1|-
TGTGCCAGCAGGGGGACAGGAGGTGACACTGAAGCTTTCTTT
CASRGTGGDTEAFF
>TRBD1|TRBV7-2|TRBJ1-2|-
TGTGCCAGCAGCCCCCAACCCGGGACAGGCCTCTATGGCTACACCTTC
CASSPQPGTGLYGYTF
>-|TRBV7-2|TRBJ1-2|-
TGTGCCAGCAGCTTAGCCCGGGACGTGGACTATGGCTACACCTTC
CASSLARDVDYGYTF
>TRBD2|TRBV2|TRBJ2-1|once
TGTGCCAGCAGTCGGACTAGCGGGGGGGGCCTTCGGTCCAATGAGCAGTTCTTC
CASSRTSGGGLRSNEQFF
>-|TRBV27|TRBJ2-2|-
TGTGCCAGCAGTTCTCCGGGACCCTTTGAAATCACCGGGGAGCTGTTTTTT
CASSSPGPFEITGELFF
>TRBD2|TRBV27|TRBJ2-1|-
TGTGCCAGCAGTCGGGGGGATTATCTCCCCAAGGAGCAGTTCTTC
CASSRGDYLPKEQFF
>TRBD1|TRBV18|TRBJ1-2|-
TGTGCCAGCTCACCACCGGTCGGACAGGGAGTCTATGGCTACACCTTC
CASSPPVGQGVYGYTF
>-|TRBV5-6|TRBJ1-1|-
TGTGCCAGCAGGTCGACTGGCTTTGCGTCTGAAGCTTTCTTT
CASRSTGFASEAFF
>-|TRBV18|TRBJ2-7|-
TGTGCCAGCTCACCAGAAGCCGGGACACGAACCTACGAGCAGTACTTC
CASSPEAGTRTYEQYF
>-|TRBV19|TRBJ2-1|-
TGTGCCAGTAGTATAGAGGTCTCTGCGGGTGAGCAGTTCTTC
CASSIEVSAGEQFF
>-|TRBV6-5|TRBJ1-6|-
TGTGCCAGCGTCGGGGGCTCCTATAATTCACCCCTCCACTTT
CASVGGSYNSPLHF
>-|TRBV19|TRBJ2-3|-
TGTGCCAGTAGTAGTATGGCCATTGGGGCCACAGATACGCAGTATTTT
CASSSMAIGATDTQYF
>TRBD2|TRBV7-7|TRBJ2-3|-
TGTGCTAGCAGCTTAGGGGTAGCGGGAGGGAGCACAGATACGCAGTATTTT
CASSLGVAGGSTDTQYF
>TRBD1|TRBV5-5|TRBJ2-1|-
TGTGCCAGCAGCTTCACCGGGACAGGGTACAATGAGCAGTTCTTC
CASSFTGTGYNEQFF
>-|TRBV11-2|TRBJ2-5|-
TGTGCCAGCAGCTTAGGTGGGGGGCCGGCAGAGACCCAGTACTTC
CASSLGGGPAETQYF
>TRBD2|TRBV7-8|TRBJ2-4|-
TGTGCCAGCAGCTCTCGTAGCGGGACAACTAAGACGGCCAAAAACATTCAGTACTTC
CASSSRSGTTKTAKNIQYF
>TRBD1|TRBV27|TRBJ1-6|-
TGTGCCGGCGGACAGGGCGGGAGACCCCTCCACTTT
CAGGQGGRPLHF
>-|TRBV5-6|TRBJ2-5|-
TGTGCCAGCAGCTCACTGGGGCTTGTGTCGGGAGACAACCAAGAGACCCAGTACTTC
CASSSLGLVSGDNQETQYF
>TRBD1|TRBV12-3/TRBV12-4|TRBJ1-1|-
TGTGCCAGCAGACCAGGGACAGGGTCTGAAGCTTTCTTT
CASRPGTGSEAFF
>-|TRBV5-4|TRBJ2-1|-
TGTGCCAGCAGCCCTGACAGGCTGCCTGAGCAGTTCTTC
CASSPDRLPEQFF
>-|TRBV19|TRBJ2-1|-
TGTGCCAGTAGTATACTAGGGTATGAGCAGTTCTTC
CASSILGYEQFF
>TRBD1|TRBV6-2/TRBV6-3|TRBJ2-3|-
TGTGCCAGCAGTCAGGGGGACGCGCAGTATTTT
CASSQGDAQYF
>-|TRBV27|TRBJ2-7|-
TGTGCCAGCAGTTTAGCATTCCAGCCGACCCTCTACGAGCAGTACTTC
CASSLAFQPTLYEQYF
>TRBD2|TRBV5-4|TRBJ2-3|-
TGTGCCAGCAGCACCGGACTAGCTGGGACAGATACGCAGTATTTT
CASSTGLAGTDTQYF
>TRBD1|TRBV24-1|TRBJ2-1|once
TGTGCCACCAGGGGACAGGGTTTGTATGAGCAGTTCTTC
CATRGQGLYEQFF
>-|TRBV5-1|TRBJ1-1|once
TGCGCCAGCAGCTTGAGGTCAGACACTGAAGCTTTCTTT
CASSLRSDTEAFF
>TRBD1|TRBV9|TRBJ1-4|-
TGTGCCAGCAGCCCGACGGGACAGCCAACTAATGAAAAACTGTTTTTT
CASSPTGQPTNEKLFF
>-|TRBV15|TRBJ1-1|once
TGTGCCACCAGCAGAGTAAGGGTACAGCTCTTT
CATSRVRVQLF
>TRBD2|TRBV5-1|TRBJ2-7|-
TGCGCCAGCAGCCCTAGCGGGCGAACCTACGAGCAGTACTTC
CASSPSGRTYEQYF
>-|TRBV19|TRBJ1-5|-
TGTGCCAGTAGTACGGCGGGTGGGGACGATCAGCCCCAGCATTTT
CASSTAGGDDQPQHF
>-|TRBV3-1/TRBV3-2|TRBJ1-2|-
TGTGCCAGCAGCCAAGGACGGTTCTATGGCTACACCTTC
CASSQGRFYGYTF
>-|TRBV30|TRBJ2-2|-
TGTGCCTGGAGTGTATTGCCAGCTACCGGGGAGCTGTTTTTT
CAWSVLPATGELFF